The rows below give T cell receptor beta chains drawn from one sample of a study of blood T cell repertoires in COVID-19. The repertoire was sequenced with immunoSEQ multiplex PCR; TCRdb's copy has only in-frame clones and lacks some. The sample yields around 140,000 clones, around 89% seen once. The material sequenced was peripheral blood. The receptors shown here come from a man between 65 and 80 years old with active COVID-19. The CDR3 runs from the conserved cysteine through the conserved F or W. The D gene is left open where the match is weak. Not all rows give a size; the values are once, few, many and, for expanded clones, a class.

j_gene | len | v_gene | abundance | d_gene | CDR3nt | CDR3aa
TRBJ2-5 | 18 | TRBV19 | . | TRBD2 | TGTGCCAGTAGTAGGGGACTAGCGGGAGTCCCCGGGTGGGAGACCCAGTACTTC | CASSRGLAGVPGWETQYF
TRBJ2-2 | 14 | TRBV27 | . | . | TGTGCCAGCAGTTGGCGGCAGAACACCGGGGAGCTGTTTTTT | CASSWRQNTGELFF
TRBJ2-2 | 17 | TRBV4-3 | . | TRBD2 | TGCGCCAGCAGCCAAGGTATTCCTAGCGGTCTCGCCGGGGAGCTGTTTTTT | CASSQGIPSGLAGELFF
TRBJ2-1 | 12 | TRBV30 | . | . | TGTGCCTGGAACCAGGGAAACAATGAGCAGTTCTTC | CAWNQGNNEQFF
TRBJ2-7 | 14 | TRBV18 | few | . | TGTGCCAGCTCACCTGGGCCCCAGACCTACGAGCAGTACTTC | CASSPGPQTYEQYF
TRBJ1-1 | 16 | TRBV11-2 | . | TRBD1 | TGTGCCAGCAGCCGCGGGACAGGGAAAATCCACACTGAAGCTTTCTTT | CASSRGTGKIHTEAFF
TRBJ1-4 | 15 | TRBV28 | . | TRBD1 | TGTGCCAGCAGTTCCCCAGGGGGCCCTAATGAAAAACTGTTTTTT | CASSSPGGPNEKLFF
TRBJ2-2 | 14 | TRBV24-1 | once | TRBD2 | TGTGCCACCAGTGCGGGGGGAAGGACCGGGGAGCTGTTTTTT | CATSAGGRTGELFF
TRBJ2-1 | 15 | TRBV28 | . | TRBD2 | TGTGCCAGCAGACTTACTAGCGGGAAGAGCGATGAGCAGTTCTTC | CASRLTSGKSDEQFF
TRBJ2-7 | 14 | TRBV6-1 | once | . | TGTGCCAGCAGTGAAGAGCCGGGCTCCTACGAGCAGTACTTC | CASSEEPGSYEQYF
TRBJ1-1 | 14 | TRBV6-5 | . | . | TGTGCCAGCATAGTTGTCTCCTCAGGCGCTGAAGCTTTCTTT | CASIVVSSGAEAFF
TRBJ1-1 | 15 | TRBV27 | . | . | TGTGCCAGCAGTCCGGACCGCCTGAGGGACACTGAAGCTTTCTTT | CASSPDRLRDTEAFF
TRBJ2-3 | 14 | TRBV30 | . | TRBD2 | TGTGCCTGGAGTCTTAGCGGGAGCACAGATACGCAGTATTTT | CAWSLSGSTDTQYF
TRBJ2-5 | 15 | TRBV5-1 | . | . | TGCGCCAGCAGCTTGGCGAGGCAGTATCAAGAGACCCAGTACTTC | CASSLARQYQETQYF
TRBJ2-3 | 19 | TRBV5-1 | . | TRBD2 | TGCGCCAGCAGCCATTCCGGGACTAGCGGAGGCCTTAGCACAGATACGCAGTATTTT | CASSHSGTSGGLSTDTQYF
TRBJ1-1 | 11 | TRBV29-1 | . | . | TGCAGCGTTGAGGTGCGGACTGAAGCTTTCTTT | CSVEVRTEAFF
TRBJ1-2 | 14 | TRBV28 | . | TRBD1 | TGTGCCAGCAGTCTCGGGACAGGGAGGTATGGCTACACCTTC | CASSLGTGRYGYTF